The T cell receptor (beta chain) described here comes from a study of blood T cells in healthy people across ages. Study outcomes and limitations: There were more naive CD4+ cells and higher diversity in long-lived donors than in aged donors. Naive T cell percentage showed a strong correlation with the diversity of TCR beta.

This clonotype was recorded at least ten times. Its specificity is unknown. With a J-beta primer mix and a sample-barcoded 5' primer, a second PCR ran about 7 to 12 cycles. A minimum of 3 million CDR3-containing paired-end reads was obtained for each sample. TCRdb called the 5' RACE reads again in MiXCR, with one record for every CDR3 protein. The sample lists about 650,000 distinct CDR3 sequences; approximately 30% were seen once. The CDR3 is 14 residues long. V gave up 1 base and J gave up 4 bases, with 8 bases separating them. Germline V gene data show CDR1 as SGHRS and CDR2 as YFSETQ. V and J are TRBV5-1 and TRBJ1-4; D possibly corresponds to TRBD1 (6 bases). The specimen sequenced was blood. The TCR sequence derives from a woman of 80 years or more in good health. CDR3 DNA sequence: TGCGCCAGCAGCTTGACAGGGAATAATGAAAAACTGTTTTTT. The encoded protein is CASSLTGNNEKLFF.